One sample yielded the 27 T cell receptor beta chains listed below, sequenced in a study of identical twins. Using its own MiXCR run on the 5' RACE reads, TCRdb lists one record per CDR3 protein. The profile shows about 1.7 million distinct CDR3 sequences, about 32% of them singletons. The sequenced sample was cord blood. The source of these receptors is a newborn girl in good health.

The gene calls are TRBV28 and TRBJ2-3; D gene uncertain. The V gene's germline CDR1 is MDHEN and CDR2 SYDVKM. V lost 6 bases and J lost 0, with 16 bases in between. This CDR3 comprises 16 residues. The CDR3 protein is CASRRTATPSTDTQYF. The CDR3 nucleotides are TGTGCCAGCAGGAGGACGGCTACTCCTAGCACAGATACGCAGTATTTT.

This rearrangement joins TRBV28 to TRBJ2-7, with D tentatively TRBD2 (6 bases). Germline V gives CDR1 MDHEN, CDR2 SYDVKM. V was clipped by 2 bases and J by 3 bases, with 8 bases between them. The CDR3 has 13 amino acids. This chain's CDR3 is CASSLPEGYEQYF. The DNA of the CDR3 is TGTGCCAGCAGTTTACCGGAGGGCTACGAGCAGTACTTC.

The sample holds a few counts of this clonotype. The chain combines TRBV6-1 with TRBJ2-3; D is ambiguous. Germline CDR1 MNHNS, CDR2 SASEGT. Trimming shortened V by 2 bases and J by 0 bases, and 9 bases separated the two germline ends. This CDR3 comprises 15 residues. In nucleotides, the CDR3 is TGTGCCAGCAGTGAATATTCGGCTAGCACAGATACGCAGTATTTT. As protein: CASSEYSASTDTQYF.

This clonotype has a count of ten or more. The chain is built from TRBV25-1 and TRBJ2-3, with 12 bases matching TRBD2. Germline V lookup: CDR1 MGHDK, CDR2 SYGVNS. This CDR3 is built from 15 residues. V lost 7 bases, J lost 2 bases, and 4 bases stayed unmatched. The CDR3 protein is CASTGTSGPTDTQYF. CDR3 bases: TGTGCCAGCACAGGGACTAGCGGGCCCACAGATACGCAGTATTTT.

V usage is TRBV3-1 and J usage is TRBJ1-1, with no clear D. Germline assignment: CDR1 LGHDT and CDR2 YNNKEL (reference sequence). The V end was cut by 0 bases, the J end by 7 bases, with 12 bases between. The length of the CDR3 is 14 residues. The CDR3 sequence: CASSQEGRRLEAFF. CDR3 nucleotide sequence: TGTGCCAGCAGCCAAGAAGGGCGGCGGCTTGAAGCTTTCTTT.

The chain combines TRBV6-1 with TRBJ1-5; 8 nucleotides align to TRBD1. The CDR3 consists of 15 residues. CDR1 and CDR2 from the germline V gene are MNHNS and SASEGT. With V trimmed by 4 bases and J by 4 bases, 6 bases remained unmatched. Written as DNA, the CDR3 is TGTGCCAGCAGTGTCCAGGGGGCGAGTAATCAGCCCCAGCATTTT. It yields the protein CASSVQGASNQPQHF.

In this sample, this clonotype turned up a few times. The chain uses TRBV5-6 and TRBJ2-7, with D tentatively TRBD1 or TRBD2 (6 bases each). The length of the CDR3 is 15 residues. In germline, CDR1 is SGHDT, CDR2 YYEEEE. The V gene lost 1 base and the J gene lost 2 bases, with 13 bases spanning the gap. The CDR3 sequence is CASSLQHREAYEQYF. The CDR3 DNA reads as TGTGCCAGCAGCTTGCAGCACAGGGAGGCCTACGAGCAGTACTTC.

In its sample, this clonotype was seen a few times. V and J are TRBV29-1 and TRBJ2-7, with 10 bases lining up with TRBD2. This CDR3 comprises 15 residues. Per germline, CDR1 SQVTM and CDR2 ANQGSEA. V gave up 3 bases and J gave up 5 bases; unmatched junction bases: 10. The CDR3 region has the DNA TGCAGCGTTGAGTCTGGGCTAGCGGGAGAACACGAGCAGTACTTC. This codes for CSVESGLAGEHEQYF.

The gene calls are TRBV28 and TRBJ1-2; D is perhaps TRBD1 (6 bases). Germline V gene sequence: CDR1 MDHEN, CDR2 SYDVKM. V dropped 5 bases and J dropped 4 bases, with 14 bases sitting between them. This CDR3 has 14 residues. The CDR3 DNA reads as TGTGCCAGCAGTCTACCCGGGACACGCTATGGCTACACCTTC. Its protein product is CASSLPGTRYGYTF.

The J gene is TRBJ2-5, the V gene TRBV5-1, with 8 bases that match TRBD1. The trim removed 3 bases at V and 2 bases at J, leaving 12 bases unmatched. The CDR3 is made up of 17 amino acids. Germline lookup yields CDR1 SGHRS and CDR2 YFSETQ. The CDR3 nucleotides are TGCGCCAGCAGCTCGACAAGGACAGGGTCACGTCAAGAGACCCAGTACTTC. Its translation is CASSSTRTGSRQETQYF.

This clonotype showed up just a few times. The V and J genes are TRBV11-2 and TRBJ2-7, with 7 bases aligning to TRBD1. The CDR3 extends over 16 amino acids. Germline V lookup: CDR1 SGHAT, CDR2 FQNNGV. The J segment lost 3 bases and the V segment lost 5 bases, leaving 13 bases of the junction unmatched. In DNA, the CDR3 is TGTGCCAGCAGCGCAAGTAGTCTGACAGGGTTCTACGAGCAGTACTTC. Its translation is CASSASSLTGFYEQYF.

V and J are TRBV20-1 and TRBJ1-5, with 8 bases identical to TRBD1. CDR3 size: 14 residues. Germline values: CDR1 DFQATT, CDR2 SNEGSKA (reference sequence). V was clipped by 6 bases and J by 3 bases; unmatched bases: 7. CDR3 amino acids: CSASDRGINQPQHF. DNA of the CDR3: TGCAGTGCCAGCGACAGGGGAATCAATCAGCCCCAGCATTTT.

This clonotype was observed a few times. CDR3 sequence (DNA): TGTGCCAGCAGCTTCACAGGGGGCCCTCAGCCCCAGCATTTT. Translation gives CASSFTGGPQPQHF. The chain uses TRBV12-3 or TRBV12-4 and TRBJ1-5; 9 bases match TRBD1. This CDR3 has 14 amino acids. J gave up 6 bases and V 6 bases, and 6 bases lay outside the gene matches.

This clonotype was found a few times. V and J are TRBV18 and TRBJ2-3, with D perhaps assigned TRBD1 or TRBD2 (5 bases each). Per the germline V gene, CDR1 is KGHSH and CDR2 is LQKENI. V lost 10 bases, J lost 5 bases, and 16 bases lay in between. The CDR3 is made up of 13 amino acids. The CDR3 loop reads CATRYSGRDTQYF. CDR3 DNA: TGTGCCACCCGATATTCAGGGAGAGATACGCAGTATTTT. Full variable domain (outside the CDR3, taken from reference TRBV18 and TRBJ2-3): NAGVMQNPRHLVRRRGQEARLRCSPMKGHSHVYWYRQLPEEGLKFMVYLQKENIIDESGMPKERFSAEFPKEGPSILRIQQVVRGDSAAYFCATRYSGRDTQYFGPGTRLTVL.

This clonotype was picked up a small number of times. The V and J genes are TRBV20-1 and TRBJ1-6; D is possibly TRBD1 (5 bases). This CDR3 region has 14 residues. V lost 1 base to trimming and J lost 6 bases, with 10 bases between them. CDR1 and CDR2 (germline): DFQATT, SNEGSKA (reference sequence). CDR3: CSARGGESNSPLHF. The CDR3 DNA reads as TGCAGTGCTAGAGGGGGGGAGAGTAATTCACCCCTCCACTTT.

The chain carries TRBV5-6 and TRBJ1-1; no definite D call. Germline CDR1 reads SGHDT; CDR2 reads YYEEEE. With 0 bases removed from V and 2 bases from J, the gap between germline ends came to 14 bases. The CDR3 runs 16 residues. CDR3 nucleotide sequence: TGTGCCAGCAGCTTGGCGGCAGGAACCATCAACACTGAAGCTTTCTTT. Encoded protein: CASSLAAGTINTEAFF.

This clonotype appeared many times. V gene TRBV12-3 or TRBV12-4 combines with J gene TRBJ2-5; a weak D match, TRBD2 (5 bases). The CDR3 is 13 residues long. V gave up 1 base and J gave up 5 bases, with 8 bases separating them. CDR3 coding DNA: TGTGCCAGCAGTTTAGTGAGAGGGGAGACCCAGTACTTC. Protein product: CASSLVRGETQYF.

The chain links TRBV5-4 to TRBJ2-1, with 8 bases fitting TRBD2. V shed 4 bases, J shed 6 bases, and the junction held 12 bases outside the gene matches. The CDR3 has 16 residues. Germline V gene lookup returns CDR1 SGHNT and CDR2 YYREEE (reference sequence). This CDR3 reads CASSLLQRGLGNEQFF. Here the CDR3 DNA reads TGTGCCAGCAGCCTCCTTCAGCGGGGGTTGGGCAATGAGCAGTTCTTC.

This clonotype was counted only a few times. The CDR3 bases are TGTGCCAGCAGCCATACCGACAGCACTGAAGCTTTCTTT. Translating it yields CASSHTDSTEAFF. The chain links TRBV4-2 to TRBJ1-1, with TRBD1 as a possible D gene (5 bases). Trimming stripped 3 bases from V and 4 bases from J, with 9 bases between. The germline V gene encodes CDR1 LGHNA and CDR2 YNFKEQ. This CDR3 has 13 amino acids.

The chain recombines TRBV24-1 with TRBJ2-5, with 7 bases lining up with TRBD1. This CDR3 is built from 13 residues. Germline values: CDR1 KGHDR, CDR2 SFDVKD. Losses at the gene ends were 0 bases for V and 11 bases for J; bases not matched to a gene: 5. CDR3 sequence (DNA): TGTGCCACCAGTGATTTGGACAGGGATGGGCAGTACTTC. As protein: CATSDLDRDGQYF.

The chain couples TRBV5-1 to TRBJ2-3; D remains ambiguous. The germline CDR1 and CDR2 sequences are SGHRS and YFSETQ. The CDR3 loop spans 14 amino acids. V shed 5 bases and J shed 4 bases, with 14 bases lying between them. The CDR3 DNA is TGCGCCAGCAGGCCAAGGTCCGGCCCAGATACGCAGTATTTT. Its protein is CASRPRSGPDTQYF.

This clonotype has a handful of counts. The V gene is TRBV7-2, the J gene TRBJ2-7; 7 nucleotides line up with TRBD2. Trimming took 2 bases from V and 4 from J; bases not matched to a gene: 14. The CDR3 covers 17 residues. Germline V gives CDR1 SGHTA, CDR2 FQGNSA. CDR3 in amino acids: CASSLRRMSGGIYEQYF. CDR3 bases: TGTGCCAGCAGCTTAAGGAGGATGTCGGGAGGCATTTACGAGCAGTACTTC.

The chain uses TRBV5-1 and TRBJ2-3; D is possibly TRBD1 (5 bases). Germline V CDR1 and CDR2: SGHRS, YFSETQ. V lost 5 bases, J lost 0 bases, and 13 bases lay in between. This CDR3 is built from 15 residues. CDR3 nucleotides: TGCGCCAGCAGGTGGCAGGGCGCTAGCACAGATACGCAGTATTTT. Protein product: CASRWQGASTDTQYF.

The chain carries TRBV6-6 and TRBJ1-1; D is unresolved. The CDR3 spans 15 residues. V lost 0 bases to trimming and J lost 5 bases, with 13 bases between them. Germline CDR1 is MNHNY and CDR2 is SVGAGI (reference sequence). The CDR3 is CASSYSMRAWTEAFF. Here the CDR3 DNA reads TGTGCCAGCAGTTACTCGATGAGGGCTTGGACTGAAGCTTTCTTT.

This clonotype has a handful of counts. The chain combines TRBV28 with TRBJ2-5; D is perhaps TRBD1 (5 bases). Trimming removed 2 bases from V and 1 base from J, with 14 bases in between. Germline lookup yields CDR1 MDHEN and CDR2 SYDVKM. The CDR3 contains 16 residues. CDR3 DNA: TGTGCCAGCAGTTTACCCTCCGGCAGGGCCCAAGAGACCCAGTACTTC. Protein: CASSLPSGRAQETQYF.

CDR3 coding DNA: TGTGCCAGTAGTGGAGCAGACCGCTCTAACTATGGCTACACCTTC. Translated: CASSGADRSNYGYTF. V usage is TRBV19 and J usage is TRBJ1-2; D gene uncertain. The V and J ends lost 5 bases and 0 bases respectively, with 13 bases between them. From germline, CDR1 is LNHDA and CDR2 SQIVND (reference sequence). There are 15 residues in the CDR3.

CDR3 nucleotide sequence: TGTGCCAGCAGCCAAGATTCTTCGCGAAGACTAGCGGGGTTTCCAGAACTCACAGATACGCAGTATTTT. It specifies CASSQDSSRRLAGFPELTDTQYF. The genes are TRBV4-2 and TRBJ2-3, with 11 bases identical to TRBD2. The V gene's germline CDR1 is LGHNA and CDR2 YNFKEQ. Trimming cost V 0 bases and J 2 bases; bases outside gene matches: 22. The CDR3 has 23 residues.